The rows below give T cell receptor beta chains drawn from one sample of a study of PD-L1 blockade in urothelial cancer. Here immunoSEQ multiplex PCR was the method, and the copy in TCRdb shows in-frame clones only, minus some. The sample lists about 110,000 clones, approximately 85% occurring once. Sequenced here: PBMCs, sampled around atezolizumab (anti-PD-L1) treatment. The source is a man aged 45 to 65 with urothelial cancer. Each CDR3 is given without its conserved first and last residue.

>TRBV5-1
ASSLVAGGLDTQY
>TRBV18
ASSTGGAATQY
>TRBV11-2
ASSKNRGSSYNEQF
>TRBV6-1
ASTTAGTGSSPLH
>TRBV11-1
ASSRPTSGLYEQY
>TRBV5-1
ASSLKAVNTGELF
>TRBV28
ASRLTGGSYEQY
>TRBV27
ASSHYVRGTDTQY
>TRBV5-1
ASSLWGDSYEQY
>TRBV6-5
ASSYSLTANTGELF
>TRBV7-9
ASSPGQGREGYEQY
>TRBV6-6
ASSYRAGSTDTQY
>TRBV5-1
ASSLRTSGTSTDTQY
>TRBV7-2
ASRSDRVGEQY
>TRBV7-6
ASSVGTSGSNEQF
>TRBV18
ASSPRETNTEAF
>TRBV7-9
ASSPLVGSGITEAF
>TRBV5-8
ASSNTGFVQY
>TRBV19
ASSDRGRMDSGELF
>TRBV19
ASSGAVTNTYEQY
>TRBV23-1
ASSQRTGRETQY
>TRBV13
ASSLLGINTEAF
>TRBV6-5
ASSPGQTYEQY
>TRBV5-4
ASSFRDLQETQY
>TRBV7-3
ASSPQVAGDLRF
>TRBV14
ASSQVGQGASGKLF
>TRBV18
ASSLDRGDHGYT
>TRBV10-3
ATGGGIYEQY
>TRBV25-1
ASRRGGNSGNTIY